The 21 T cell receptor beta chains reported below all come from one sample, sequenced in a study of CD8 T cells in Susac syndrome (dated by TCRdb to between 2018 and 2021). Receptor libraries were prepared by the immunoSEQ multiplex PCR assay. RNA was extracted with the RNeasy kit and about 0.5 to 1 ug was reverse transcribed using random hexamers. TCRdb's own reprocessing of the public reads used fastp at Q25 and MiXCR and kept productive beta chains. Entries are consolidated by CDR3 protein sequence, retaining the most common genes and DNA. The sample contains some 200,000 distinct CDR3 sequences, approximately 95% of them found a single time. Around 0.16% of the sample lies in the top ten. The sample comprised CD8+ T cells from PBMCs. Receptor source: a human donor with Susac syndrome.

This chain connects TRBV12-5 to TRBJ2-1; D unresolved. V was pared by 0 bases and J by 5 bases, with 8 bases between. Germline V CDR1 and CDR2: LGHNT, FRNRAP. CDR3 length: 14 residues. The DNA for the CDR3 is TGTGCTAGTGGTTTGGTAGGTGCAGACAATGAGCAGTTCTTC. It is translated as CASGLVGADNEQFF.

This clonotype was recorded only once. The CDR3 loop is CASTAAGYEQYF. The CDR3 DNA is TGTGCCAGCACCGCTGCGGGCTACGAGCAGTACTTC. This chain joins TRBV7-9 and TRBJ2-7, with D possibly being TRBD2 (5 bases). Per the germline V gene, CDR1 is SEHNR and CDR2 is FQNEAQ (reference sequence). Trimming removed 7 bases at V and 3 bases at J, with 10 bases between. This CDR3 contains 12 residues.

This chain connects TRBV5-6 to TRBJ1-6, with D perhaps matching TRBD1 (5 bases). CDR1 is SGHDT and CDR2 is YYEEEE in the germline V gene. The CDR3 consists of 14 residues. V shed 4 bases and J shed 9 bases, with 14 bases lying between them. The CDR3 sequence is CASSRDRLASPLHF. Here the CDR3 DNA reads TGTGCCAGCAGCAGGGACCGCTTGGCTTCACCCCTCCACTTT.

The genes are TRBV2 and TRBJ1-2; perhaps TRBD1 as D (5 bases). The germline V gene has CDR1 SNHLY and CDR2 FYNNEI. The CDR3 has 13 residues. Trimming cost V 3 bases and J 4 bases, with 9 bases left between them. Here the CDR3 reads CASSDRTSYGYTF. The CDR3 bases are TGTGCCAGCAGTGACCGGACAAGCTATGGCTACACCTTC.

The rearrangement links TRBV6-5 to TRBJ2-7; 10 nucleotides align to TRBD1. The V gene end was trimmed by 0 bases and the J gene end by 6 bases; junction bases not matched to a gene: 17. Germline V gives CDR1 MNHEY, CDR2 SVGAGI. CDR3 length: 19 amino acids. Here the CDR3 reads CASSYSGNEGQGLPGEQYF. CDR3 nucleotide sequence: TGTGCCAGCAGTTACTCGGGTAATGAGGGACAGGGGTTACCTGGCGAGCAGTACTTC.

The rearrangement joins TRBV9 to TRBJ2-3; possibly TRBD1 or TRBD2 for D (6 bases each). The germline gives CDR1 SGDLS, CDR2 YYNGEE. V lost 3 bases to trimming and J lost 3 bases, with 14 bases between them. The CDR3 sequence is 15 residues long. The CDR3 DNA reads TGTGCCAGCAGCGGGGACATGGAGGGGACAGATACGCAGTATTTT. Its protein is CASSGDMEGTDTQYF.

This chain joins TRBV9 and TRBJ2-4, with D perhaps matching TRBD2 (6 bases). V lost 3 bases to trimming and J lost 1 base, with 14 bases between them. The CDR3 extends over 16 amino acids. CDR1 is SGDLS, CDR2 YYNGEE, per germline. The chain's CDR3 is CASSDQEGRAKNIQYF. In nucleotides, the CDR3 is TGTGCCAGCAGCGACCAGGAGGGCCGGGCCAAAAACATTCAGTACTTC.

V and J are TRBV28 and TRBJ2-7; D is perhaps TRBD1 (5 bases). The CDR3 sequence is 14 residues long. CDR1 is MDHEN and CDR2 is SYDVKM in the germline V gene. V lost 4 bases and J 4 bases, leaving 14 bases between the germline ends. This CDR3 reads CASSSQATTYEQYF. DNA of the CDR3: TGTGCCAGCAGTTCACAGGCTACTACTTACGAGCAGTACTTC. The full variable domain, completed using reference TRBV28 and TRBJ2-7, is DVKVTQSSRYLVKRTGEKVFLECVQDMDHENMFWYRQDPGLGLRLIYFSYDVKMKEKGDIPEGYSVSREKKERFSLILESASTNQTSMYLCASSSQATTYEQYFGPGTRLTVT.

The chain links TRBV5-1 to TRBJ2-7, with 8 bases identical to TRBD2. After removal of 4 bases from V and 2 bases from J, the junction contained 5 bases not matched to a gene. In germline, CDR1 is SGHRS, CDR2 YFSETQ. The CDR3 covers 14 residues. Here the CDR3 reads CASSQAGEAYEQYF. For the CDR3, the DNA is TGCGCCAGCAGCCAAGCGGGGGAGGCCTACGAGCAGTACTTC. Combining the CDR3 with reference TRBV5-1 and TRBJ2-7 gives the whole variable domain KAGVTQTPRYLIKTRGQQVTLSCSPISGHRSVSWYQQTPGQGLQFLFEYFSETQRNKGNFPGRFSGRQFSNSRSEMNVSTLELGDSALYLCASSQAGEAYEQYFGPGTRLTVT.

The sample holds one count of this clonotype. This chain connects TRBV15 to TRBJ2-7, with D possibly TRBD1 on 5 matching bases. V was cut by 0 bases and J by 7 bases, with 19 bases left in between. The germline V gene has CDR1 LNHNV and CDR2 YYDKDF (reference sequence). CDR3 length: 16 amino acids. CDR3 nucleotides: TGTGCCACCAGCAGAGATAGGCGAAGGGGTGTCCTTGAGCAGTACTTC. The encoded protein is CATSRDRRRGVLEQYF.

V is TRBV12-3 or TRBV12-4 and J is TRBJ2-1; 8 bases map to TRBD1. V shed 7 bases, J shed 3 bases, and the junction held 8 bases outside the gene matches. This CDR3 region has 15 residues. CDR3 sequence reads: CASKSGTGIYNEQFF. The CDR3 nucleotides read TGTGCCAGCAAATCCGGGACAGGAATCTACAATGAGCAGTTCTTC.

The rearrangement links TRBV7-6 to TRBJ2-7, with 9 bases fitting TRBD1. CDR3 length equals 15 residues. Germline CDR1 and CDR2: SGHVS and FNYEAQ. After removal of 5 bases from V and 0 bases from J, the junction contained 5 bases not matched to a gene. The CDR3 reads CASSPGQGFSYEQYF. Here the CDR3 DNA reads TGTGCCAGCAGCCCGGGACAGGGTTTCTCCTACGAGCAGTACTTC.

This clonotype was seen a single time. The genes are TRBV5-4 and TRBJ1-2, with 7 bases that match TRBD1. The trim removed 3 bases at V and 4 bases at J, leaving 9 bases unmatched. The V gene's germline CDR1 is SGHNT and CDR2 YYREEE (reference sequence). CDR3 length equals 15 residues. CDR3 in amino acids: CASSSGQANLYGYTF. For the CDR3, the DNA is TGTGCCAGCAGCTCAGGACAGGCGAACCTCTATGGCTACACCTTC.

The genes are TRBV24-1 and TRBJ2-1, with TRBD2 matching 11 bases. Trimming at V came to 5 bases and at J to 7 bases, leaving 3 bases not matched to a gene. The V gene's germline CDR1 is KGHDR and CDR2 SFDVKD. CDR3 length: 14 residues. As DNA, the CDR3 is TGTGCCACCAGTGTAACTAGCGGGAGTAATGAGCAGTTCTTC. Translation: CATSVTSGSNEQFF.

The chain combines TRBV9 with TRBJ1-2; D perhaps matches TRBD1 (5 bases). This CDR3 is 15 amino acids long. The V gene lost 0 bases and the J gene lost 0 bases, with 9 bases spanning the gap. CDR1 and CDR2 (germline): SGDLS, YYNGEE. The CDR3 protein is CASSVGDSPNYGYTF. For the CDR3, the DNA is TGTGCCAGCAGCGTAGGTGACAGCCCTAACTATGGCTACACCTTC.

J is TRBJ2-3 and V is TRBV7-8; 7 nucleotides match TRBD2. This CDR3 has 15 amino acids. Germline CDR1 and CDR2: SGHVS and FQNEAQ. J was trimmed by 3 bases and V by 5 bases; bases with no gene match: 8. Here the CDR3 DNA reads TGTGCCAGCAGCCCAGAGGTCGGGGGGACAGATACGCAGTATTTT. Amino acid sequence: CASSPEVGGTDTQYF.

The rearrangement links TRBV23-1 to TRBJ1-2; TRBD1 matches at 9 bases. TRBV23-1 falls under the ORF class, with uncertain function. J gave up 5 bases and V 2 bases, and 9 bases lay outside the gene matches. The CDR3 sequence is 16 residues long. For the CDR3, the DNA is TGCGCCAGCAGTCAACGGACGACGGGACAGGGTTATGGCTACACCTTC. It codes for CASSQRTTGQGYGYTF.

This clonotype was observed once. The J gene is TRBJ2-1, the V gene TRBV5-1; 8 bases are a match to TRBD1. The V gene end was trimmed by 2 bases and the J gene end by 4 bases; junction bases not matched to a gene: 8. CDR3 size: 16 residues. Germline assignment: CDR1 SGHRS and CDR2 YFSETQ. In DNA, the CDR3 is TGCGCCAGCAGCTTATACCGGGACAGGCTGTACAATGAGCAGTTCTTC. Amino acid sequence: CASSLYRDRLYNEQFF. Full variable domain (remainder filled in from reference TRBV5-1 and TRBJ2-1): KAGVTQTPRYLIKTRGQQVTLSCSPISGHRSVSWYQQTPGQGLQFLFEYFSETQRNKGNFPGRFSGRQFSNSRSEMNVSTLELGDSALYLCASSLYRDRLYNEQFFGPGTRLTVL.

The chain has TRBV24-1 and TRBJ1-4; no reliable D call. Between the trimmed V and J ends, which lost 8 bases and 8 bases, there was a span of 11 bases. CDR1 is KGHDR and CDR2 is SFDVKD in the germline V gene. CDR3 length: 12 amino acids. The CDR3 sequence is CATIVHGEKLFF. The CDR3 DNA sequence: TGTGCCACCATCGTACACGGAGAAAAACTGTTTTTT.

The J gene is TRBJ2-7, the V gene TRBV10-3; D is unclear. The CDR3 loop spans 12 amino acids. The V and J ends lost 3 bases and 0 bases respectively, with 3 bases between them. Germline V lookup: CDR1 ENHRY, CDR2 SYGVKD. In DNA, the CDR3 is TGTGCCATCAGTGACAGCTCCTACGAGCAGTACTTC. Translation: CAISDSSYEQYF.

J is TRBJ1-4 and V is TRBV29-1, with a weak D call TRBD1 (5 bases). This CDR3 is built from 15 residues. The V gene's germline CDR1 is SQVTM and CDR2 ANQGSEA. Between the trimmed V and J ends, which lost 7 bases and 6 bases, there was a span of 21 bases. The CDR3 coding sequence is TGCAGCGCCCTCCGGGCCTTAGGGGTAGATGAAAAACTGTTTTTT. It codes for CSALRALGVDEKLFF.